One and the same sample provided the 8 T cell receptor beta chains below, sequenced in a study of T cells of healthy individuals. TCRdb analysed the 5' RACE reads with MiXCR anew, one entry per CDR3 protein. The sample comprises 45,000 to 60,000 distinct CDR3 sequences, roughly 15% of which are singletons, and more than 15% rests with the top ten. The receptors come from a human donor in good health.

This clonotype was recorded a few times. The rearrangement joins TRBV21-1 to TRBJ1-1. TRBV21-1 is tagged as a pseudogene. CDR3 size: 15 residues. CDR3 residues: CASSKGGTLNTEAFF. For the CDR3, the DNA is TGTGCCAGCAGCAAAGGAGGGACTTTGAACACTGAAGCTTTCTTT.

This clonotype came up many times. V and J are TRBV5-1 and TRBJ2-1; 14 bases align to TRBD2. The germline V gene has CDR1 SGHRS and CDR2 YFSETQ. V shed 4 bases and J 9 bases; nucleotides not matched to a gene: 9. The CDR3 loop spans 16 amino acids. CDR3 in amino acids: CASSGGTSGRVGEQFF. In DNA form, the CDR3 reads TGCGCCAGCAGCGGGGGGACTAGCGGGAGAGTCGGTGAGCAGTTCTTC. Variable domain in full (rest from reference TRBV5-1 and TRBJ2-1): KAGVTQTPRYLIKTRGQQVTLSCSPISGHRSVSWYQQTPGQGLQFLFEYFSETQRNKGNFPGRFSGRQFSNSRSEMNVSTLELGDSALYLCASSGGTSGRVGEQFFGPGTRLTVL.

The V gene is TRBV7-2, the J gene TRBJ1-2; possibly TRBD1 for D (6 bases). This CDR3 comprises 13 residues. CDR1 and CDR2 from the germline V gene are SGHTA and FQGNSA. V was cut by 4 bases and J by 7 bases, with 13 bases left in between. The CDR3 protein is CASSYNRQAGYTF. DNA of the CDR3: TGTGCCAGCAGCTACAACCGACAGGCTGGCTACACCTTC.

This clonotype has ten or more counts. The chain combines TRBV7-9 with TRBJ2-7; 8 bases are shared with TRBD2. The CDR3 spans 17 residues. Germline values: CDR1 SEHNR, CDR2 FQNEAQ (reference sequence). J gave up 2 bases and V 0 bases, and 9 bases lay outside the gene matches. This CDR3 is CASSLAFEAGGAYEQYF. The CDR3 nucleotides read TGTGCCAGCAGCTTAGCGTTTGAGGCGGGGGGAGCCTACGAGCAGTACTTC.

CDR3 loop: CASSHLAGGPYEQFF. CDR3 nucleotides: TGTGCCAGCAGCCATTTGGCGGGGGGGCCCTATGAGCAGTTCTTC. The V call is TRBV5-6, the J call TRBJ2-1; TRBD2 matches 9 bases. The germline gives CDR1 SGHDT, CDR2 YYEEEE. V lost 4 bases, J lost 8 bases, and 10 bases stayed unmatched. The CDR3 is made up of 15 amino acids.

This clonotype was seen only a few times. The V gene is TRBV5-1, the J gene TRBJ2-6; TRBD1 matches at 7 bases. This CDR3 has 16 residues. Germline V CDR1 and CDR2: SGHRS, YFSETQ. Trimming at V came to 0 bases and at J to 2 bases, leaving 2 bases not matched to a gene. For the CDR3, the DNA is TGCGCCAGCAGCTTGGCTGGACAGGCTGGGGCCAACGTCCTGACTTTC. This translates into CASSLAGQAGANVLTF.

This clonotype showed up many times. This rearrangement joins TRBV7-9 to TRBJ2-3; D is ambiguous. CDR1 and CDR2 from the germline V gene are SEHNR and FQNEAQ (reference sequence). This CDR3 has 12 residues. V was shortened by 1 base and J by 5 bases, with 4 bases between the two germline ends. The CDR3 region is CASSLDGDTQYF. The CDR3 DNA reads TGTGCCAGCAGCTTAGACGGAGATACGCAGTATTTT. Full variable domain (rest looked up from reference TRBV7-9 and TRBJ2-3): DTGVSQNPRHKITKRGQNVTFRCDPISEHNRLYWYRQTLGQGPEFLTYFQNEAQLEKSRLLSDRFSAERPKGSFSTLEIQRTEQGDSAMYLCASSLDGDTQYFGPGTRLTVL.

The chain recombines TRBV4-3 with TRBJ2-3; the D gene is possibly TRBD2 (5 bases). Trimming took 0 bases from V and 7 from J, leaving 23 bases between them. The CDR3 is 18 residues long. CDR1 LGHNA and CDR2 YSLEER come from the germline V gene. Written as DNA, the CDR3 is TGCGCCAGCAGCCAAGATAGAGGTGGACTCCCCCCTCTAAATACGCAGTATTTT. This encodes CASSQDRGGLPPLNTQYF.